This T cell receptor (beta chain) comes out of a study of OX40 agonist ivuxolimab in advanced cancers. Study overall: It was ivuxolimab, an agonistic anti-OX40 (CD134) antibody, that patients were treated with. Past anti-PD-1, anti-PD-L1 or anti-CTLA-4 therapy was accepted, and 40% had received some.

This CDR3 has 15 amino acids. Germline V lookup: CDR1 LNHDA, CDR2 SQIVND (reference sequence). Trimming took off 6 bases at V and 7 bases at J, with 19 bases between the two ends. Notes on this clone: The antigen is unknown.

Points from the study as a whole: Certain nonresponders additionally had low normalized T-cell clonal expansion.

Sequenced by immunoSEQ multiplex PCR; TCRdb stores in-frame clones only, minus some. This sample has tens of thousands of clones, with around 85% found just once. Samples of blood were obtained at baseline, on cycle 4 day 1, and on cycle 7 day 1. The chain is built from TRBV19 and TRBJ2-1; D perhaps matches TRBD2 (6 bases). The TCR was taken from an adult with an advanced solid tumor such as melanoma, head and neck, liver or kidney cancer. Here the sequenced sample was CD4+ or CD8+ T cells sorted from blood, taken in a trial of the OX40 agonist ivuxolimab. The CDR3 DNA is TGTGCCAGTAGAAATCGGGACTCCTTTTTTAATGAGCAGTTCTTC. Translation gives CASRNRDSFFNEQFF. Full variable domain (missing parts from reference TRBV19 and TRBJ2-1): DGGITQSPKYLFRKEGQNVTLSCEQNLNHDAMYWYRQDPGQGLRLIYYSQIVNDFQKGDIAEGYSVSREKKESFPLTVTSAQKNPTAFYLCASRNRDSFFNEQFFGPGTRLTVL.